A selection of T cell receptor beta chains follows, all from one sample in a study of T-cell reconstitution after alpha-beta-depleted transplantation in children. Using its own MiXCR run on the PCR reads, TCRdb lists one record per CDR3 protein. The sample contains about 480,000 distinct CDR3 sequences, about 12% of which appear only once. The sample was PBMCs from the stem cell graft donor, taken from the stem cell graft. These receptor sequences come from a human donor who donated a stem cell graft to a child with combined immunodeficiency. CDR3s include the opening cysteine and the closing phenylalanine or tryptophan. The D gene is left open where the match is weak. For some rows the clone size is stated as once, few or many, or as a class when expanded; others skip it.

v_gene	j_gene	abundance	d_gene	CDR3nt	CDR3aa
TRBV7-2	TRBJ2-5	many	TRBD1	TGTGCCAGCAGCCCCGAGACAGGGTCGGAGACCCAGTACTTC	CASSPETGSETQYF
TRBV4-2	TRBJ2-1	few	.	TGTGCCAGCAGCCAAGATTCGACAGGCGTCCCCTACAATGAGCAGTTCTTC	CASSQDSTGVPYNEQFF
TRBV29-1	TRBJ2-3	.	.	TGCAGCGCCCGCAGGGGGACTAGTGCAGATACGCAGTATTTT	CSARRGTSADTQYF
TRBV12-3/TRBV12-4	TRBJ2-1	many	.	TGTGCCAGCAGTTTACTCCCCGGACCTCGCAATGAGCAGTTCTTC	CASSLLPGPRNEQFF
TRBV5-5	TRBJ2-3	many	TRBD2	TGTGCCAGCAGCTCTAGGGCTAGCGGGGGGTCTAGCACAGATACGCAGTATTTT	CASSSRASGGSSTDTQYF
TRBV7-9	TRBJ1-1	.	.	TGTGCCAGCAGCTTAGAAATAACTGAAGCTTTCTTT	CASSLEITEAFF
TRBV19	TRBJ1-3	.	.	TGTGCCAGTAGCTGGGCGGACTCTGGAAACACCATATATTTT	CASSWADSGNTIYF
TRBV4-3	TRBJ2-3	few	.	TGCGCCAGCAGCCAAGGTCTCCGGGGATACACAGATACGCAGTATTTT	CASSQGLRGYTDTQYF
TRBV20-1	TRBJ1-5	.	.	TGCAGTGCTAGGCGAGGGGTTAGCAATCAGCCCCAGCATTTT	CSARRGVSNQPQHF
TRBV4-3	TRBJ1-1	.	.	TGCGCCAGCAGCCAAGGCCGGGGTGAAGCTTTCTTT	CASSQGRGEAFF
TRBV7-8	TRBJ2-5	.	TRBD2	TGTGCCAGCAGCTTCGCCGGGACTAGCGGGAGGGCGGCGGAGACCCAGTACTTC	CASSFAGTSGRAAETQYF
TRBV6-5	TRBJ2-3	few	.	TGTGCCAGCAGTTACTCGATGGTCACTAGCACAGATACGCAGTATTTT	CASSYSMVTSTDTQYF
TRBV5-1	TRBJ2-2	.	TRBD1	TGCGCCAGCGCAACAGGGGGCTTCGGGGAGCTGTTTTTT	CASATGGFGELFF
TRBV12-3/TRBV12-4	TRBJ1-3	.	.	TGTGCCAGCAGCCGCTCTGGCCACACCATATATTTT	CASSRSGHTIYF
TRBV10-3	TRBJ2-7	.	.	TGTGCCATCAGGGACGGATCGACCTACGAGCAGTACTTC	CAIRDGSTYEQYF
TRBV2	TRBJ2-7	.	TRBD1	TGTGCCAGCACTAAGGGGACAGGGTCCCACGAGCAGTACTTC	CASTKGTGSHEQYF
TRBV20-1	TRBJ2-7	few	.	TGCAGTGCTAGGGGGCCACTTCGACCCCACGAGCAGTACTTC	CSARGPLRPHEQYF
TRBV9	TRBJ2-5	few	.	TGTGCCAGCAGCGTAGGAACCGGACCGATCCAAGAGACCCAGTACTTC	CASSVGTGPIQETQYF
TRBV29-1	TRBJ2-1	.	.	TGCAGCGTTGGGGGGCTCGTCTCCTACAATGAGCAGTTCTTC	CSVGGLVSYNEQFF
TRBV6-1	TRBJ1-5	few	.	TGTGCCAGCTCCCCGGTAAGGGCGAGCAATCAGCCCCAGCATTTT	CASSPVRASNQPQHF
TRBV12-3/TRBV12-4	TRBJ1-5	many	.	TGTGCCAGCAGTTTTTCCGGGACTAATAGCAATCAGCCCCAGCATTTT	CASSFSGTNSNQPQHF
TRBV6-1	TRBJ2-3	.	.	TGTGCCAGCAGCCCCCTCCCAGGGCGTTCTAGCACAGATACGCAGTATTTT	CASSPLPGRSSTDTQYF
TRBV4-3	TRBJ2-7	few	TRBD1	TGCGCCAGCAGCCAGAACAGGGGCCCGGCCTACGAGCAGTACTTC	CASSQNRGPAYEQYF
TRBV4-3	TRBJ1-1	.	.	TGCGCCAGCAGCCAAGATCCGGGGGAGAACACTGAAGCTTTCTTT	CASSQDPGENTEAFF
TRBV10-3	TRBJ2-1	.	TRBD2	TGTGCCATCAGTGAGTCACCAGCGGGAGGGCTCTACAATGAGCAGTTCTTC	CAISESPAGGLYNEQFF
TRBV20-1	TRBJ1-2	few	.	TGCAGTGCTAGAGGAACGTCAGGGGCCTCTGGGGGCTACACCTTC	CSARGTSGASGGYTF
TRBV7-9	TRBJ2-1	few	TRBD2	TGTGCCAGCAGCTTAATCCCACGACTAGCTGTTTACAATGAGCAGTTCTTC	CASSLIPRLAVYNEQFF
TRBV11-1	TRBJ2-5	.	.	TGTGCCAGCAGCCCAGAGGACGCTGCGGAGACCCAGTACTTC	CASSPEDAAETQYF
TRBV29-1	TRBJ1-4	.	TRBD1	TGCAGCGTTCGGACAGGGACTGAAAAACTGTTTTTT	CSVRTGTEKLFF
TRBV7-9	TRBJ2-5	.	.	TGTGCCAGCAGCTTAATTGATGAGACCCAGTACTTC	CASSLIDETQYF
TRBV11-2	TRBJ2-1	few	TRBD2	TGTGCCAGCAGCCCCGTTGCTAGCGGGAGGATGAGTGAGCAGTTCTTC	CASSPVASGRMSEQFF
TRBV6-5	TRBJ2-1	few	TRBD2	TGTGCCAGCAGTTACGTGGCTAGCGGGGGAGAGCAGTTCTTC	CASSYVASGGEQFF
TRBV15	TRBJ2-1	few	.	TGTGCCACCAGCAGAGATCTAGCGAGCAATGAGCAGTTCTTC	CATSRDLASNEQFF
TRBV4-1	TRBJ2-1	.	TRBD2	TGCGCCAGCAGCCAAGAAGGACTAGGAGGTAATGAGCAGTTCTTC	CASSQEGLGGNEQFF
TRBV12-3/TRBV12-4	TRBJ2-3	many	.	TGTGCCAGCAGTTTAGGGGACGGCACAGATACGCAGTATTTT	CASSLGDGTDTQYF
TRBV6-5	TRBJ2-3	.	.	TGTGCCAGCAGTTATCGGGGGCCTCACACAGATACGCAGTATTTT	CASSYRGPHTDTQYF
TRBV29-1	TRBJ2-3	.	.	TGCAGCGTCCCCACGGGCGGGCTCGCAGATACGCAGTATTTT	CSVPTGGLADTQYF